What follows describes a single T cell receptor (beta chain). Antigen: not known. CDR3 size: 15 residues. In germline, CDR1 is SGDLS, CDR2 YYNGEE. V gave up 0 bases and J gave up 0 bases, with 10 bases separating them. This specimen comes from a study of cytomegalovirus exposure and HLA in healthy donors. General study results and limits: One cluster of highly shared sequence variants probably arose as a sequencing artifact. Later analysis associated a missense DCLRE1C variant with TCR beta V- and J-gene trimming.

A multiplex PCR was run with 60 Vbeta primers and 13 Jbeta primers. Generated by immunoSEQ multiplex PCR, the TCRdb table keeps only in-frame clones and is missing some. The data show roughly 180,000 clones, about 10% seen once. The V call is TRBV9, the J call TRBJ2-7, with D uncertain. The sequence derives from a woman in her twenties or thirties in good health and CMV-seropositive. The sequenced sample consisted of PBMCs. CDR3 nucleotides: TGTGCCAGCAGCGTAGCCGTTGACTTCTCCTACGAGCAGTACTTC. This gives the protein CASSVAVDFSYEQYF. Complete variable domain (other parts from reference TRBV9 and TRBJ2-7): DSGVTQTPKHLITATGQRVTLRCSPRSGDLSVYWYQQSLDQGLQFLIQYYNGEERAKGNILERFSAQQFPDLHSELNLSSLELGDSALYFCASSVAVDFSYEQYFGPGTRLTVT.